The 14 T cell receptor beta chains below were found in one sample sequenced in a study of somatic mutations in cytotoxic T cells in rheumatoid arthritis. The data were produced by immunoSEQ multiplex PCR, yet TCRdb's version contains in-frame clones alone and is incomplete. The table has around 19,000 clones, about four fifths seen once; the top ten hold about 9.6%. Sequencing was done on a sample of CD8+ T cells sorted from blood. These receptors all stem from an adult with rheumatoid arthritis.

The chain recombines TRBV11-2 with TRBJ1-2; D may be TRBD1 (6 bases). CDR1 and CDR2 (germline): SGHAT, FQNNGV. V lost 0 bases to trimming and J lost 2 bases, with 13 bases between them. This CDR3 contains 16 residues. Written as DNA, the CDR3 is TGTGCCAGCAGCTTAGATGGGGGGCTAGGGAACTATGGCTACACCTTC. Protein sequence: CASSLDGGLGNYGYTF.

The chain uses TRBV9 and TRBJ2-7, with D maybe TRBD1 (6 bases). Trimming took off 4 bases at V and 2 bases at J, with 13 bases between the two ends. Germline loops: CDR1 SGDLS, CDR2 YYNGEE. This CDR3 is 14 amino acids long. Here the CDR3 DNA reads TGTGCCAGCAGCAGATCCGGGACACCCTACGAGCAGTACTTC. It encodes CASSRSGTPYEQYF.

V and J are TRBV4-3 and TRBJ2-7; D call uncertain. CDR3 length: 13 amino acids. V shed 1 base and J shed 3 bases, with 7 bases lying between them. Germline V gene data show CDR1 as LGHNA and CDR2 as YSLEER. CDR3 sequence reads: CASSQGPVYEQYF. In nucleotides, the CDR3 is TGCGCCAGCAGCCAAGGACCGGTCTACGAGCAGTACTTC.

The V gene is TRBV5-6, the J gene TRBJ2-5, with D perhaps TRBD2 (6 bases). Trimming removed 3 bases from V and 2 bases from J, with 17 bases in between. Germline CDR1 SGHDT, CDR2 YYEEEE. The CDR3 totals 16 residues. CDR3 protein: CASSSGEQPFQETQYF. The CDR3 DNA reads as TGTGCCAGCAGCTCGGGGGAACAGCCATTTCAAGAGACCCAGTACTTC.

The gene calls are TRBV7-8 and TRBJ1-5, with a possible D match to TRBD1 (6 bases). V dropped 4 bases and J dropped 1 base, with 23 bases sitting between them. Germline-derived CDR1 and CDR2 are SGHVS and FQNEAQ. The CDR3 has 19 residues. The CDR3 DNA reads as TGTGCCAGCAGCTCCCTTGATATAAACAGGGACGAAAGCAATCAGCCCCAGCATTTT. It is translated as CASSSLDINRDESNQPQHF.

This chain links TRBV19 with TRBJ2-7; no definite D call. The V end lost 1 base, the J end lost 7 bases, and 8 bases lay between the germline ends. The germline gives CDR1 LNHDA, CDR2 SQIVND (reference sequence). The CDR3 runs 12 residues. CDR3 loop: CASSIGTAEQYF. The DNA of the CDR3 is TGTGCCAGTAGTATAGGTACAGCTGAGCAGTACTTC.

This chain links TRBV7-2 with TRBJ1-2; the D gene is possibly TRBD1 (5 bases). The V gene's germline CDR1 is SGHTA and CDR2 FQGNSA. CDR3 size: 13 residues. The V end lost 5 bases, the J end lost 4 bases, and 11 bases lay between the germline ends. The CDR3 bases are TGTGCCAGCAGCCCAGGGCGGGCCTATGGCTACACCTTC. As protein: CASSPGRAYGYTF.

The rearrangement joins TRBV4-1 to TRBJ1-2; TRBD1 agrees at 7 bases. Looked up from germline, CDR1 is MGHRA and CDR2 is YSYEKL. Trimming took 0 bases from V and 2 from J; bases not matched to a gene: 15. This CDR3 comprises 19 residues. DNA for the CDR3: TGCGCCAGCAGCCAAGAGACGGACCTGGGGACAGATCCGAACTATGGCTACACCTTC. Encoded protein: CASSQETDLGTDPNYGYTF.

This clone turned up a few times. V usage is TRBV4-3 and J usage is TRBJ1-4; the match to TRBD1 covers 7 bases. Germline trimming cut 0 bases from V and 7 bases from J; bases unmatched to any gene: 8. The CDR3 totals 16 residues. Germline V CDR1 and CDR2: LGHNA, YSLEER. The CDR3 coding sequence is TGCGCCAGCAGCCAAGAGGGAGGAGGGGGCGTTGAAAAACTGTTTTTT. Translated: CASSQEGGGGVEKLFF.

V is TRBV19 and J is TRBJ1-2, with TRBD1 as a possible D gene (5 bases). The germline V and J ends were trimmed by 3 bases and 8 bases, with 25 bases remaining between them. CDR3 length: 17 amino acids. Germline CDR1 LNHDA, CDR2 SQIVND (reference sequence). CDR3 coding DNA: TGTGCCAGTAGTATCTGGGGGTCGGAGGGTGGCTCGTCGGGCTACACCTTC. It is translated as CASSIWGSEGGSSGYTF.

The chain combines TRBV6-5 with TRBJ1-5, with 8 bases lining up with TRBD1. Germline V gene lookup returns CDR1 MNHEY and CDR2 SVGAGI. The CDR3 consists of 13 residues. With 6 bases clipped from V and 6 bases from J, the junction kept 4 bases outside the gene matches. In DNA, the CDR3 is TGTGCCAGCAGCGGACAGGGTAGTCAGCCCCAGCATTTT. Its translation: CASSGQGSQPQHF.

The chain uses TRBV12-5 and TRBJ2-3; a possible D gene is TRBD2 (7 bases). The V gene lost 7 bases and the J gene lost 4 bases, with 18 bases spanning the gap. The CDR3 totals 15 residues. Germline V gene data show CDR1 as LGHNT and CDR2 as FRNRAP. As DNA, the CDR3 is TGTGCTAGTGATGGGGGAGGGGGAGTTGCAGATACGCAGTATTTT. Translation: CASDGGGGVADTQYF.

The gene calls are TRBV5-1 and TRBJ2-7; TRBD1 matches at 7 bases. Germline CDR1 is SGHRS and CDR2 is YFSETQ. The V gene end was trimmed by 4 bases and the J gene end by 3 bases; junction bases not matched to a gene: 10. The CDR3 covers 15 residues. The CDR3 DNA reads TGCGCCAGCAGCCCCCGACAGGGTTGGGGCTACGAGCAGTACTTC. Its translation: CASSPRQGWGYEQYF.

The DNA for the CDR3 is TGTGCCAGCAGCCGTCCCCGGGGACACAACACTGAAGCTTTCTTT. It translates to CASSRPRGHNTEAFF. The chain is built from TRBV7-9 and TRBJ1-1; D is perhaps TRBD1 (6 bases). Trimming left V 5 bases short and J 2 bases short, with 15 bases between. The V gene's germline CDR1 is SEHNR and CDR2 FQNEAQ (reference sequence). This CDR3 spans 15 amino acids.